The 7 T cell receptor beta chains in this list originate from one sample, sequenced in a study of regulatory T cells in long-lasting Graves disease. Stated time point: newly diagnosed GD, antithyroid drugs for less than 3 months. The authors made the TCR library using RNA they extracted from PBMCs. Library construction for TCR beta used iRepertoire HTBI primers and Arm-PCR of CDR3 regions. TCRdb ran MiXCR on the multiplex PCR reads and lists one entry per CDR3 protein. Of roughly 250,000 distinct CDR3 sequences in the sample, approximately 20% are singletons; the top ten hold 14%. The data were also submitted as part of a second study, on T cells in Graves' hyperthyroidism and ophthalmopathy.

The material was peripheral blood mononuclear cells (PBMCs), obtained at new diagnosis, from a patient treated with antithyroid drugs. These receptor sequences come from a young woman with Graves disease.

This clonotype came up many times. This chain uses TRBV20-1 with TRBJ1-4; D is possibly TRBD1 (5 bases). V gave up 0 bases and J gave up 8 bases, with 13 bases separating them. CDR3 length: 14 amino acids. The germline CDR1 and CDR2 sequences are DFQATT and SNEGSKA (reference sequence). CDR3 region: CSARDGGDWEKLFF. CDR3 bases: TGCAGTGCTAGAGATGGGGGGGACTGGGAAAAACTGTTTTTT.

This clonotype was observed at least ten times. This chain links TRBV4-2 with TRBJ1-4; D call uncertain. Trimming removed 2 bases from V and 8 bases from J, with 15 bases in between. CDR1 and CDR2 (germline): LGHNA, YNFKEQ. The CDR3 sequence is 15 residues long. CDR3 sequence: CASSQPGLTGEKLFF. CDR3 DNA: TGTGCCAGCAGCCAACCGGGTCTTACCGGGGAAAAACTGTTTTTT.

This clonotype occurred many times. This chain links TRBV20-1 with TRBJ2-5, with TRBD2 identical over 7 bases. V was pared by 5 bases and J by 4 bases, with 4 bases of the junction left unmatched. This CDR3 is built from 12 residues. Germline V CDR1 and CDR2: DFQATT, SNEGSKA (reference sequence). Here the CDR3 DNA reads TGCAGTGCTCGGACTAGAATAGAGACCCAGTACTTC. The encoded protein is CSARTRIETQYF.

This clonotype was observed many times. This chain joins TRBV12-3 or TRBV12-4 and TRBJ1-4, with a tentative D call TRBD1 (5 bases). The V end was cut by 3 bases, the J end by 7 bases, with 12 bases between. The CDR3 spans 14 residues. The CDR3 spells CASSFRMGVEKLFF. CDR3 sequence (DNA): TGTGCCAGCAGTTTCCGAATGGGGGTTGAAAAACTGTTTTTT.

This clonotype was detected many times. The V gene is TRBV20-1, the J gene TRBJ2-1; D perhaps matches TRBD2 (6 bases). This CDR3 is 18 amino acids long. Germline CDR1 and CDR2: DFQATT and SNEGSKA (reference sequence). The V gene lost 7 bases and the J gene lost 1 base, with 26 bases spanning the gap. The CDR3 spells CSGVSGSSRGTSYNEQFF. In DNA form, the CDR3 reads TGCAGTGGAGTTAGCGGTTCCTCCCGAGGGACGTCCTACAATGAGCAGTTCTTC.

This clonotype was seen at least ten times. The chain is built from TRBV3-1 and TRBJ1-2, with D possibly TRBD1 on 5 matching bases. Germline CDR1 is LGHDT and CDR2 is YNNKEL (reference sequence). This CDR3 region has 12 residues. Trimming pared 3 bases from V and 8 bases from J, leaving 10 bases between. CDR3 bases: TGTGCCAGCAGCCAGGGGCGAGGGGGCTACACCTTC. Protein sequence: CASSQGRGGYTF.

There are many counts of this clonotype. This rearrangement joins TRBV28 to TRBJ1-5; D might be TRBD1 (6 bases). The CDR3 covers 16 residues. Deletions cut 7 bases from V and 1 base from J, with 17 bases between. Germline loops: CDR1 MDHEN, CDR2 SYDVKM. The DNA for the CDR3 is TGTGCCAGCACCGCGCGGGCAGGGGACAGCAATCAGCCCCAGCATTTT. As protein: CASTARAGDSNQPQHF. Full variable domain (missing parts from reference TRBV28 and TRBJ1-5): DVKVTQSSRYLVKRTGEKVFLECVQDMDHENMFWYRQDPGLGLRLIYFSYDVKMKEKGDIPEGYSVSREKKERFSLILESASTNQTSMYLCASTARAGDSNQPQHFGDGTRLSIL.